This TCR beta chain was profiled in a study of blood T cell repertoires in COVID-19. From germline, CDR1 is SGHVS and CDR2 FQNEAQ. The CDR3 is 15 residues long. J lost 0 bases, V lost 5 bases, and 4 bases had no gene match. Those enrolled, adults aged roughly 18 to 90 years, came from some 23 US areas. For recovered donors of Cohort 3, there were two negative PCRs, clearance, or symptom resolution. Produced via immunoSEQ multiplex PCR; TCRdb's table is partial and in-frame only. The sample lists hundreds of thousands of clones, approximately 84% occurring once. V usage is TRBV7-8 and J usage is TRBJ1-1; 9 bases agree with TRBD1. The clonotype originates from a man aged 25-45 years who had recovered from COVID-19. The material sequenced was PBMCs or T cells enriched from blood (not recorded which). In DNA, the CDR3 is TGTGCCAGCAGCCGACGACAGGGGGTGAACACTGAAGCTTTCTTT. Translation gives CASSRRQGVNTEAFF.